The T cell receptor (beta chain) under discussion was sequenced for a study of OX40 agonist ivuxolimab in advanced cancers. Study at large: Mean age approximately 61 years, range about 23 to 80; about 85% male. One patient with hepatocellular carcinoma and two with cutaneous melanoma, three in all, had partial responses.

With autoimmune disease history or systemic immunosuppression, patients were excluded. The CDR3 spans 14 residues. CDR1 and CDR2 from the germline V gene are ENHRY and SYGVKD. Here immunoSEQ multiplex PCR was the method, and the copy in TCRdb shows in-frame clones only, minus some. Of under 20,000 clones in the sample, around 82% were seen once. A remark on this clone: Its antigen is still unknown. The junction departs from the called germline gene at one end, perhaps through a read error.

Broader study findings: Compared with others, partial responders at 0.1-3.0 mg/kg displayed clonal expansion among the lowest.

The sequencing here drew on CD4+ or CD8+ T cells sorted from blood, taken in a trial of the OX40 agonist ivuxolimab. The TCR originated in an adult with an advanced solid tumor such as melanoma, head and neck, liver or kidney cancer. This chain links TRBV10-3 with TRBJ1-6, with D unclear. CDR3 sequence reads: CAISEGSHNSPLHF. As DNA, the CDR3 is TGTGCCATCAGTGAAGGCTCCCATAATTCACCCCTCCACTTT.